This T cell receptor (beta chain) was sequenced during a study of blood T cell repertoires in COVID-19. TCRdb keeps only in-frame clones here, not all; method: immunoSEQ multiplex PCR. The table includes about 290,000 clones, roughly 91% detected once. This clonotype was obtained from a woman aged 25-40 years with COVID-19, enrolled during active disease. The sequenced sample consisted of peripheral blood.

CDR3 sequence (DNA): TGTGCCAGCAGCCCCTCCCAGGGGAATACGCAGTATTTT. Translation: CASSPSQGNTQYF. The rearrangement links TRBV3-1 (or the pseudogene TRBV3-2) to TRBJ2-3; maybe TRBD1 (6 bases). The CDR3 consists of 13 residues. V was cut by 4 bases and J by 7 bases, with 12 bases left in between. The germline gives CDR1 LGHDT, CDR2 YNNKEL (reference sequence).